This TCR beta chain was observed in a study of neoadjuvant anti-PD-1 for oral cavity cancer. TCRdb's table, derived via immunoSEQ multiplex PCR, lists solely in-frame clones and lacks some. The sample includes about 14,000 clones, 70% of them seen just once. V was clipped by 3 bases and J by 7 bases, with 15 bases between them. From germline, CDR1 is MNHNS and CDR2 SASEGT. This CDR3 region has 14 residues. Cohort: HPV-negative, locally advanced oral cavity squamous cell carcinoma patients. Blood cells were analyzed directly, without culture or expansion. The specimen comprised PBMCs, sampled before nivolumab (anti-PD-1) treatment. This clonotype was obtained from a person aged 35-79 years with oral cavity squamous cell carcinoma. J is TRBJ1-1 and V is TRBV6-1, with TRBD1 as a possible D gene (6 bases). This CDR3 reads CASSETGARDEAFF. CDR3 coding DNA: TGTGCCAGCAGTGAGACGGGGGCGCGGGATGAAGCTTTCTTT.